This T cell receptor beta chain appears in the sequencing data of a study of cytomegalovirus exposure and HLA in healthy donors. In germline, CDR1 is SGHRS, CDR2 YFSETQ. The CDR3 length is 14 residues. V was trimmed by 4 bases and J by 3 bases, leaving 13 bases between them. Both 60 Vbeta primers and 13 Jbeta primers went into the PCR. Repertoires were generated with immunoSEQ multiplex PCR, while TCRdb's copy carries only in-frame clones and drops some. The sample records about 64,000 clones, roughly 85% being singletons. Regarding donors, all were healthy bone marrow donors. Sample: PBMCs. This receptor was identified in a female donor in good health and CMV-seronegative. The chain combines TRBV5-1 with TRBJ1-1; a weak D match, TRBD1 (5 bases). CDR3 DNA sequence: TGCGCCAGCAGCCAAGGGGTATTGGACACTGAAGCTTTCTTT. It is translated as CASSQGVLDTEAFF.